This section outlines one T cell receptor beta chain sequence together with its context. The antigen is unknown. This entry comes from a study of T-cell memory formation after mild COVID-19. Germline V gene lookup returns CDR1 DFQATT and CDR2 SNEGSKA (reference sequence). V lost 6 bases and J lost 2, with 22 bases in between. The CDR3 runs 16 residues. 5'RACE primed at constant segments yielded TCR alpha and TCR beta cDNA libraries bearing sample barcodes and UMIs. TCRdb recomputed calls from the 5' RACE reads with MiXCR, one row per CDR3 protein. The repertoire holds about 290,000 distinct CDR3 sequences, with around 15% as singletons. The study's findings and limits: Contracting CD4+ clones were located mainly in CM and EM, and CD8+ clones in EMRA. The study found balanced CD4/CD8 in clones contracting day 15 to 85 and a CD4+ lean in later expanders. Unconfirmed was the SARS-CoV-2 specificity of second-wave clones that peaked on day 37.

This sequence was found in a man younger than 35 who had mild COVID-19 (a few samples of this study predate the infection). Cell type and time point are not known. The chain has TRBV20-1 and TRBJ2-5; D possibly uses TRBD1 or TRBD2 (5 bases each). Sequenced input: PBMCs or a T cell subset sorted from them (not recorded which). The CDR3 nucleotides are TGCAGTGCCGACCTCGAGGGGCCTCGTGAACAAGAGACCCAGTACTTC. This gives the protein CSADLEGPREQETQYF.